This TCR beta chain was sequenced in a study of vaccination effects on CD4 cells after COVID-19. Study summary: Expansion of antigen-specific CD4+ T cells with viral peptide pools was carried out by the ViraFEST assay before sequencing.

Having been cultured for around nine days, the cells underwent CD4+ T cell isolation. Here immunoSEQ multiplex PCR was the method, and the copy in TCRdb shows in-frame clones only, minus some. Of 70,000 or so clones listed, roughly four fifths are singletons. A word on this clone: The target antigen is unknown.

Germline V gives CDR1 KGHSH, CDR2 LQKENI. Trimming removed 2 bases at V and 3 bases at J, with 16 bases between. The CDR3 sequence is 16 residues long. This receptor was identified in a human donor who received a COVID-19 vaccine. This chain joins TRBV18 and TRBJ1-2; weak D call: TRBD1 (6 bases). The sequences come from CD4+ T cells from PBMCs cultured without peptide, collected before COVID-19 vaccination. The DNA of the CDR3 is TGTGCCAGCTCACCAACTCTGGACAGCGCTCACTATGGCTACACCTTC. This sequence encodes CASSPTLDSAHYGYTF. Together with reference TRBV18 and TRBJ1-2, the CDR3 gives the full variable domain: NAGVMQNPRHLVRRRGQEARLRCSPMKGHSHVYWYRQLPEEGLKFMVYLQKENIIDESGMPKERFSAEFPKEGPSILRIQQVVRGDSAAYFCASSPTLDSAHYGYTFGSGTRLTVV.